This note documents a single T cell receptor (beta chain) sequence. This entry belongs to a study of blood T cell repertoires in COVID-19. As for the study in general: Whether acute or convalescent, the COVID-19 samples came from the United States, Italy and Spain. Nucleic acid was either cDNA or gDNA, and it came from T cells, B-cell-depleted T cells, or PBMCs.

Original analysis: The authors estimated nucleated cell counts from reference gene primer amplification. Profiling relied on immunoSEQ multiplex PCR, and the TCRdb table lists in-frame clones only, not all of them. V and J calls and clone size follow that table, whereas D and trimming were derived from the DNA. Of over 50,000 clones listed, about nine tenths are singletons. The receptor's source is a human donor with active COVID-19. The donor label of this sample is uncertain. The sequenced sample consisted of peripheral blood.

The CDR3 DNA is TGTGCCAGCAGTACCACAGGGCGGACTGAAGCTTTCTTT. Translated: CASSTTGRTEAFF. The chain links TRBV2 to TRBJ1-1, with a tentative D call TRBD1 (6 bases). Looked up from germline, CDR1 is SNHLY and CDR2 is FYNNEI. The CDR3 is 13 amino acids. Trimming removed 5 bases at V and 5 bases at J, with 12 bases between. Using reference TRBV2 and TRBJ1-1 for the parts outside the CDR3, the full variable domain is EPEVTQTPSHQVTQMGQEVILRCVPISNHLYFYWYRQILGQKVEFLVSFYNNEISEKSEIFDDQFSVERPDGSNFTLKIRSTKLEDSAMYFCASSTTGRTEAFFGQGTRLTVV.